This TCR beta chain was recovered during a study of blood T cell repertoires in COVID-19. Germline V CDR1 and CDR2: SEHNR, FQNEAQ (reference sequence). This CDR3 is built from 16 residues. The V and J ends lost 5 bases and 9 bases, in that order; junction bases with no gene match: 13. Per the original methods: How many nucleated cells were present was estimated from reference gene primer amplification. Profiling relied on immunoSEQ multiplex PCR, and the TCRdb table lists in-frame clones only, not all of them. V and J calls and clone size follow that table, whereas D and trimming were derived from the DNA. Of about 380,000 clones in the sample, approximately 90% were seen once. Participants reported their clinical history, and cohort assignment relied on those reports.

Sequences were obtained from PBMCs or T cells enriched from blood (not recorded which). The chain carries TRBV7-9 and TRBJ2-1, with TRBD2 identical over 10 bases. The source of this sequence is a woman between 18 and 29 years old who had recovered from COVID-19. CDR3 residues: CASSPGPAGGKGEQFF. In nucleotides, the CDR3 is TGTGCCAGCAGCCCCGGCCCAGCGGGGGGGAAAGGTGAGCAGTTCTTC.